The T cell receptor (beta chain) described here comes from a study of blood T cell repertoires in COVID-19. For the study at large: Sample material is recorded as cDNA or gDNA derived from T cells, B-cell-depleted T cells, or PBMCs.

The assay was immunoSEQ multiplex PCR, and TCRdb's table has in-frame clones only and misses some. Among around 450,000 clones, 90% were seen once, and the ten largest hold 0.6%. Germline lookup yields CDR1 SGDLS and CDR2 YYNGEE. The CDR3 sequence is 15 residues long. With 0 bases removed from V and 1 base from J, the gap between germline ends came to 10 bases. The TCR sequence derives from a man aged 18-30 years who had recovered from COVID-19. The chain employs TRBV9 and TRBJ2-5; D possibly corresponds to TRBD2 (5 bases). Sequencing was carried out using PBMCs or T cells enriched from blood (not recorded which). As DNA, the CDR3 is TGTGCCAGCAGCGTAGGAGAGGGCGGCCAAGAGACCCAGTACTTC. Amino acid sequence: CASSVGEGGQETQYF.